Each of the 29 T cell receptor beta chains below was sequenced from the same sample in a study of T-cell memory formation after mild COVID-19. From the 5' RACE reads, TCRdb called clonotypes with MiXCR, one entry per CDR3 protein. The data contain 250,000 to 300,000 distinct CDR3 sequences, approximately 16% of them singletons. The sample taken for sequencing was PBMCs or a T cell subset sorted from them (not recorded which). All receptors derive from a man aged 18 to 29 who had mild COVID-19 (a few samples of this study predate the infection). Cell type and time point are not known.

This clonotype was detected many times. The chain carries TRBV28 and TRBJ2-5; 9 positions match TRBD1. The junction had 8 bases not matched to a gene; V was cut back by 4 bases and J by 2 bases. The CDR3 runs 16 residues. Germline values: CDR1 MDHEN, CDR2 SYDVKM. The CDR3 DNA follows: TGTGCCAGCAGTTCTTCCGGACAGGGGAAACAAGAGACCCAGTACTTC. Translating it yields CASSSSGQGKQETQYF.

The chain couples TRBV11-2 to TRBJ2-3, with 11 bases lining up with TRBD2. The CDR3 has 14 residues. V shed 1 base and J 10 bases; nucleotides not matched to a gene: 4. CDR1 and CDR2 from the germline V gene are SGHAT and FQNNGV. For the CDR3, the DNA is TGTGCCAGCAGCTTAGGAACTAGCGGGGGAGCGCAGTATTTT. Encoded protein: CASSLGTSGGAQYF.

The chain carries TRBV12-3 or TRBV12-4 and TRBJ2-3, with unresolved D. V gave up 4 bases and J gave up 11 bases, with 13 bases separating them. CDR3 length: 12 residues. CDR3 protein: CASSWSSGRQYF. The CDR3 region has the DNA TGTGCCAGCAGTTGGAGCTCTGGACGGCAGTATTTT.

Many counts were recorded for this clonotype. The chain links TRBV7-6 to TRBJ2-2; 7 nucleotides match TRBD2. J gave up 0 bases and V 3 bases, and 10 bases lay outside the gene matches. The V gene's germline CDR1 is SGHVS and CDR2 FNYEAQ. The CDR3 runs to 18 residues. The CDR3 region is CASSFPFEGGANTGELFF. The CDR3 DNA reads TGTGCCAGCAGCTTTCCCTTCGAGGGAGGGGCGAACACCGGGGAGCTGTTTTTT.

At least ten counts were recorded for this clonotype. The V gene is TRBV5-1, the J gene TRBJ1-1; no clear D gene. The CDR3 covers 13 residues. V was cut by 0 bases and J by 7 bases, with 10 bases left in between. CDR1 is SGHRS and CDR2 is YFSETQ in the germline V gene. The CDR3: CASSLEGAGEAFF. CDR3 in DNA: TGCGCCAGCAGCTTGGAAGGAGCAGGTGAAGCTTTCTTT.

This clonotype came up a few times. The chain has TRBV15 and TRBJ1-2; D is possibly TRBD1 (6 bases). V gave up 3 bases and J gave up 4 bases, with 24 bases separating them. CDR1 and CDR2 (germline): LNHNV, YYDKDF (reference sequence). CDR3 length: 18 residues. CDR3 in amino acids: CATSSLGQGILDRYGYTF. In DNA, the CDR3 is TGTGCCACCAGCAGTTTGGGGCAGGGGATCCTCGATCGCTATGGCTACACCTTC.

This clonotype has ten or more counts. The chain recombines TRBV5-1 with TRBJ2-3; TRBD2 matches at 11 bases. The germline CDR1 and CDR2 sequences are SGHRS and YFSETQ. Trimming at V came to 4 bases and at J to 2 bases, leaving 6 bases not matched to a gene. The CDR3 has 16 residues. The CDR3 here is CASSEGLAVPTDTQYF. The CDR3 nucleotides are TGCGCCAGCAGCGAGGGACTAGCGGTTCCCACAGATACGCAGTATTTT.

This rearrangement joins TRBV4-2 to TRBJ2-1, with 8 bases identical to TRBD2. CDR3 size: 14 residues. CDR1 is LGHNA and CDR2 is YNFKEQ in the germline V gene. J lost 13 bases, V lost 0 bases, and 8 bases had no gene match. The CDR3 protein is CASSQEWSGLAQFF. The CDR3 DNA sequence: TGTGCCAGCAGCCAAGAATGGTCCGGACTAGCTCAGTTCTTC.

The chain links TRBV6-5 to TRBJ1-3; perhaps TRBD1 as D (5 bases). Germline assignment: CDR1 MNHEY and CDR2 SVGAGI. The CDR3 contains 14 residues. V shed 6 bases and J shed 4 bases, with 13 bases lying between them. In nucleotides, the CDR3 is TGTGCCAGCAGATCCCGGGGGGAAGGAAACACCATATATTTT. Amino acid sequence: CASRSRGEGNTIYF.

This clonotype was counted between two and nine times. This chain connects TRBV6-5 to TRBJ1-1, with D unclear. This CDR3 spans 12 amino acids. Germline loops: CDR1 MNHEY, CDR2 SVGAGI. V was clipped by 2 bases and J by 5 bases, with 6 bases between them. CDR3 DNA: TGTGCCAGCAGTTACGGAGAGACTGAAGCTTTCTTT. This translates into CASSYGETEAFF.

This clonotype was counted a few times. This sequence joins TRBV6-2 or TRBV6-3 and TRBJ2-7; D ambiguous. The V gene lost 2 bases and the J gene lost 1 base, with 18 bases spanning the gap. CDR1 MNHEY and CDR2 SVGEGT come from the germline V gene. The CDR3 consists of 17 residues. Written as DNA, the CDR3 is TGTGCCAGCAGTTACACTGCCTGGGAAGGGATTTCCTACGAGCAGTACTTC. Translating it yields CASSYTAWEGISYEQYF.

This chain links TRBV3-1 with TRBJ1-1; D might be TRBD1 (6 bases). Trimming stripped 1 base from V and 4 bases from J, with 13 bases between. Germline V gene data show CDR1 as LGHDT and CDR2 as YNNKEL (reference sequence). This CDR3 region has 15 residues. In DNA form, the CDR3 reads TGTGCCAGCAGCCAAGCCGGGGGCGGGTTCACTGAAGCTTTCTTT. It specifies CASSQAGGGFTEAFF.

This clonotype came up many times. The V and J genes are TRBV3-1 and TRBJ2-2, with TRBD2 matching 7 bases. The V gene end was trimmed by 5 bases and the J gene end by 2 bases; junction bases not matched to a gene: 5. This CDR3 is 15 amino acids long. From germline, CDR1 is LGHDT and CDR2 YNNKEL (reference sequence). In nucleotides, the CDR3 is TGTGCCAGCAGCTCCGGGACTACTAACACCGGGGAGCTGTTTTTT. Encoded protein: CASSSGTTNTGELFF.

The chain has TRBV4-3 and TRBJ2-3, with D perhaps TRBD1 (5 bases). The CDR3 totals 16 residues. Trimming pared 0 bases from V and 0 bases from J, leaving 10 bases between. Germline lookup yields CDR1 LGHNA and CDR2 YSLEER. This CDR3 reads CASSQEGLSSTDTQYF. CDR3 coding DNA: TGCGCCAGCAGCCAAGAGGGGCTCTCTAGCACAGATACGCAGTATTTT.

This sequence joins TRBV12-3 or TRBV12-4 and TRBJ1-2, with D unresolved. The CDR3 length is 14 residues. Between the trimmed V and J ends, which lost 3 bases and 7 bases, there was a span of 15 bases. Here the CDR3 DNA reads TGTGCCAGCAGTTTCGTGGTTACCTCGGCTGGCTACACCTTC. Translated, it gives CASSFVVTSAGYTF.

In its sample, this clonotype was seen many times. The CDR3: CSARVAGGRYTQYF. CDR3 sequence (DNA): TGCAGTGCTAGAGTAGCGGGGGGACGGTATACGCAGTATTTT. This chain joins TRBV20-1 and TRBJ2-3, with TRBD2 matching 10 bases. The CDR3 loop spans 14 amino acids. Germline values: CDR1 DFQATT, CDR2 SNEGSKA (reference sequence). V dropped 1 base and J dropped 7; count of bases not matched to a gene: 5.

This clonotype was counted a few times. The genes are TRBV28 and TRBJ1-6, with D uncertain. Trimming removed 5 bases at V and 11 bases at J, with 13 bases between. The CDR3 spans 13 residues. Germline assignment: CDR1 MDHEN and CDR2 SYDVKM. The CDR3 sequence is CASSAGRRPPLHF. CDR3 nucleotides: TGTGCCAGCAGTGCCGGACGGAGGCCACCCCTCCACTTT.

The CDR3 protein is CASSLISNQPQHF. The CDR3 DNA reads as TGTGCCAGCAGCCTAATCAGCAATCAGCCCCAGCATTTT. J is TRBJ1-5 and V is TRBV12-3 or TRBV12-4; D is uncertain. The ends were cut back, 6 bases at V and 1 base at J, with 7 bases in the middle. The CDR3 sequence is 13 residues long.

This clonotype was seen once. Because the CDR3 is missing its conserved closing phenylalanine or tryptophan, this is likely a read error. The chain joins TRBV27 to TRBJ2-7, with TRBD2 identical over 9 bases. Looked up from germline, CDR1 is MNHEY and CDR2 is SMNVEV (reference sequence). The CDR3 spans 14 residues. The ends lost 3 bases at V and 4 bases at J; junction bases unmatched: 4. In nucleotides, the CDR3 is TGTGCCAGCAGTTTGTCAGCGGGGGGATACGAGCAGTACTAC. Protein product: CASSLSAGGYEQYY.

This clonotype showed up just a few times. The J gene is TRBJ2-1, the V gene TRBV6-2 or TRBV6-3; D remains ambiguous. V was pared by 4 bases and J by 0 bases, with 10 bases between. The CDR3 extends over 15 amino acids. Germline V gene sequence: CDR1 MNHEY, CDR2 SVGEGT. CDR3 protein: CASSFVRPSYNEQFF. The CDR3 region has the DNA TGTGCCAGCAGTTTCGTGCGGCCCTCCTACAATGAGCAGTTCTTC.

V is TRBV20-1 and J is TRBJ1-2, with D perhaps TRBD1 (5 bases). With 6 bases removed from V and 8 bases from J, the gap between germline ends came to 19 bases. The germline V gene encodes CDR1 DFQATT and CDR2 SNEGSKA (reference sequence). The CDR3 is 13 amino acids. The CDR3 region has the DNA TGCAGTGCGGGGGATGGAGGATTGGGCGGCTACACCTTC. It translates to CSAGDGGLGGYTF.

This rearrangement joins TRBV29-1 to TRBJ2-1, with 8 bases that match TRBD1. J lost 7 bases, V lost 4 bases, and 12 bases had no gene match. The CDR3 covers 15 residues. Germline V gene lookup returns CDR1 SQVTM and CDR2 ANQGSEA. CDR3 sequence: CSVVLSGQGSNEQFF. The CDR3 DNA reads as TGCAGCGTTGTTTTATCCGGACAGGGTTCGAATGAGCAGTTCTTC.

The genes are TRBV9 and TRBJ2-1; 10 nucleotides line up with TRBD1. The V gene's germline CDR1 is SGDLS and CDR2 YYNGEE. V lost 4 bases and J lost 8; bases outside the gene matches: 12. The CDR3 is made up of 16 amino acids. CDR3 DNA: TGTGCCAGCAGCCCGAGACAAGGGACAGGGGATCATGAGCAGTTCTTC. Amino acid sequence: CASSPRQGTGDHEQFF.

The chain is built from TRBV9 and TRBJ2-1; 9 bases are a match to TRBD2. The length of the CDR3 is 17 residues. The junction had 4 bases not matched to a gene; V was cut back by 0 bases and J by 0 bases. Germline loops: CDR1 SGDLS, CDR2 YYNGEE. CDR3 bases: TGTGCCAGCAGCGTAGGAAGCGGGGGGCGCTCCTACAATGAGCAGTTCTTC. Its protein is CASSVGSGGRSYNEQFF.

In its sample, this clonotype was seen many times. The V gene is TRBV4-1, the J gene TRBJ2-4; 8 nucleotides align to TRBD2. V was clipped by 2 bases and J by 0 bases; unmatched bases: 6. The CDR3 totals 17 residues. Germline V gives CDR1 MGHRA, CDR2 YSYEKL. CDR3 protein: CASSQPLAGGAKNIQYF. In DNA form, the CDR3 reads TGCGCCAGCAGCCAACCTCTAGCGGGTGGAGCCAAAAACATTCAGTACTTC.

The chain recombines TRBV29-1 with TRBJ2-3, with 7 bases identical to TRBD2. The V gene end was trimmed by 8 bases and the J gene end by 3 bases; junction bases not matched to a gene: 8. The germline V gene encodes CDR1 SQVTM and CDR2 ANQGSEA. CDR3 length equals 13 residues. CDR3 DNA: TGCAGCTCCCGGGGGGTCGGGACAGATACGCAGTATTTT. The encoded protein is CSSRGVGTDTQYF.

This clonotype occurred a few times. The chain combines TRBV29-1 with TRBJ2-1, with a tentative D call TRBD2 (5 bases). Germline CDR1 is SQVTM and CDR2 is ANQGSEA. The CDR3 totals 13 residues. CDR3 protein: CSTQTTSGNEQFF. The CDR3 DNA is TGCAGTACCCAGACTACCTCTGGCAATGAGCAGTTCTTC.

This chain connects TRBV4-2 to TRBJ1-2; D perhaps matches TRBD1 (5 bases). From germline, CDR1 is LGHNA and CDR2 YNFKEQ. V gave up 0 bases and J gave up 2 bases, with 10 bases separating them. This CDR3 contains 15 residues. CDR3 region: CASSQEGNRNYGYTF. CDR3 bases: TGTGCCAGCAGCCAAGAGGGGAACAGGAACTATGGCTACACCTTC.

There are a few counts of this clonotype. This rearrangement joins TRBV6-5 to TRBJ1-1; no clear D gene. Trimming took 0 bases from V and 5 from J, leaving 13 bases between them. CDR3 size: 15 residues. Germline assignment: CDR1 MNHEY and CDR2 SVGAGI. CDR3 residues: CASSYSWGGGTEAFF. The CDR3 nucleotides are TGTGCCAGCAGTTACTCGTGGGGAGGAGGGACTGAAGCTTTCTTT.